Below, 17 T cell receptor beta chains from the same sample are listed, as sequenced in a study of blood T cell repertoires in COVID-19. Assay: immunoSEQ multiplex PCR; the TCRdb copy retains only in-frame clones and omits some. The repertoire holds around 150,000 clones, with around 73% as singletons. Input material: peripheral blood. The receptor source for this set is a man in his 60s who had recovered from COVID-19.

The rearrangement uses TRBV2 and TRBJ1-5, with TRBD1 matching 10 bases. There are 15 residues in the CDR3. V dropped 6 bases and J dropped 4; count of bases not matched to a gene: 6. Germline-derived CDR1 and CDR2 are SNHLY and FYNNEI. The CDR3 DNA is TGTGCCAGCAGCGACAGGACAGGGGGTAATCAGCCCCAGCATTTT. It codes for CASSDRTGGNQPQHF.

The V and J genes are TRBV18 and TRBJ1-2, with D unresolved. V lost 2 bases, J lost 3 bases, and 7 bases lay in between. The CDR3 is 13 amino acids. Germline V gene sequence: CDR1 KGHSH, CDR2 LQKENI. The CDR3 loop is CASSPSGDYGYTF. The CDR3, as DNA: TGTGCCAGCTCACCATCCGGGGACTATGGCTACACCTTC. Full variable domain (missing parts from reference TRBV18 and TRBJ1-2): NAGVMQNPRHLVRRRGQEARLRCSPMKGHSHVYWYRQLPEEGLKFMVYLQKENIIDESGMPKERFSAEFPKEGPSILRIQQVVRGDSAAYFCASSPSGDYGYTFGSGTRLTVV.

V usage is TRBV24-1 and J usage is TRBJ2-2; 14 positions agree with TRBD2. In germline, CDR1 is KGHDR, CDR2 SFDVKD. Trimming at V came to 9 bases and at J to 2 bases, leaving 1 base not matched to a gene. CDR3 length equals 15 residues. The CDR3 bases are TGTGCCACCGGGACTAGCGGGAGAAACACCGGGGAGCTGTTTTTT. It yields the protein CATGTSGRNTGELFF.

V is TRBV6-5 and J is TRBJ2-5, with 7 bases that match TRBD2. This CDR3 has 15 amino acids. The trim removed 5 bases at V and 5 bases at J, leaving 11 bases unmatched. Germline-derived CDR1 and CDR2 are MNHEY and SVGAGI. The CDR3 loop reads CASSPTGPGRETQYF. The CDR3 nucleotides read TGTGCCAGCAGTCCAACAGGCCCCGGGAGGGAGACCCAGTACTTC.

CDR3 region: CASSLSGRGYQPQHF. As DNA, the CDR3 is TGTGCCAGCAGCTTATCGGGTCGAGGGTATCAGCCCCAGCATTTT. The chain joins TRBV7-9 to TRBJ1-5; D remains unclear. V gave up 2 bases and J gave up 5 bases, with 13 bases separating them. CDR1 is SEHNR, CDR2 FQNEAQ, per germline (reference sequence). This CDR3 has 15 amino acids. The variable domain in full, completed from reference TRBV7-9 and TRBJ1-5, reads DTGVSQNPRHKITKRGQNVTFRCDPISEHNRLYWYRQTLGQGPEFLTYFQNEAQLEKSRLLSDRFSAERPKGSFSTLEIQRTEQGDSAMYLCASSLSGRGYQPQHFGDGTRLSIL.

The genes are TRBV15 and TRBJ2-3, with 9 bases fitting TRBD1. The CDR3 is 15 amino acids. Per the germline V gene, CDR1 is LNHNV and CDR2 is YYDKDF (reference sequence). J lost 2 bases, V lost 7 bases, and 7 bases had no gene match. The CDR3 DNA reads TGTGCCACCAACCCCGGGACAGGGCTCACAGATACGCAGTATTTT. Its translation is CATNPGTGLTDTQYF.

The chain links TRBV7-8 to TRBJ1-1, with D possibly being TRBD1 (6 bases). CDR3 length: 16 residues. From germline, CDR1 is SGHVS and CDR2 FQNEAQ. V gave up 5 bases and J gave up 0 bases, with 16 bases separating them. The CDR3 bases are TGTGCCAGCAGCCCTCACAGGGAGGGGCTGAACACTGAAGCTTTCTTT. It translates to CASSPHREGLNTEAFF. The full variable domain, with the rest looked up from reference TRBV7-8 and TRBJ1-1, is GAGVSQSPRYKVAKRGQDVALRCDPISGHVSLFWYQQALGQGPEFLTYFQNEAQLDKSGLPSDRFFAERPEGSVSTLKIQRTQQEDSAVYLCASSPHREGLNTEAFFGQGTRLTVV.

J is TRBJ2-3 and V is TRBV19; 15 bases match TRBD2. Trimming removed 5 bases from V and 5 bases from J; junction bases left unmatched: 5. Germline values: CDR1 LNHDA, CDR2 SQIVND (reference sequence). The CDR3 is made up of 16 amino acids. The CDR3 region has the DNA TGTGCCAGTAGTTCCGGACTAGCGGGAGGGCAAGATACGCAGTATTTT. Translated: CASSSGLAGGQDTQYF.

V gene TRBV7-9 combines with J gene TRBJ2-5; D uncertain. From germline, CDR1 is SEHNR and CDR2 FQNEAQ (reference sequence). V was shortened by 5 bases and J by 1 base, with 8 bases between the two germline ends. The CDR3 is 13 amino acids. The DNA of the CDR3 is TGTGCCAGCAGCCTCGGGTTCCAAGAGACCCAGTACTTC. It is translated as CASSLGFQETQYF.

This clone was counted a single time. The V and J genes are TRBV30 and TRBJ1-3; D unresolved. V gave up 3 bases and J gave up 8 bases, with 17 bases separating them. The germline gives CDR1 GTSNPN, CDR2 SVGIG (reference sequence). The CDR3 is made up of 14 amino acids. Here the CDR3 DNA reads TGTGCCTGGAGCACCACTTCCTTCGGGGACACCATATATTTT. Its protein product is CAWSTTSFGDTIYF.

V is TRBV24-1 and J is TRBJ2-5; TRBD1 matches at 12 bases. Looked up from germline, CDR1 is KGHDR and CDR2 is SFDVKD. V was pared by 9 bases and J by 5 bases, with 3 bases of the junction left unmatched. This CDR3 contains 13 residues. The CDR3 DNA reads TGTGCCACCGGGACAGGGGGCATGGAGACCCAGTACTTC. It yields the protein CATGTGGMETQYF.

The chain couples TRBV7-8 to TRBJ2-1, with a tentative D call TRBD2 (6 bases). Trimming removed 5 bases from V and 1 base from J, with 21 bases in between. This CDR3 region has 18 residues. CDR1 and CDR2 from the germline V gene are SGHVS and FQNEAQ. As DNA, the CDR3 is TGTGCCAGCAGCAATAAAGATTCCGGGACTCCATCCTACAATGAGCAGTTCTTC. Translation gives CASSNKDSGTPSYNEQFF.

The V gene is TRBV28, the J gene TRBJ1-2, with 9 bases matching TRBD1. With V trimmed by 7 bases and J by 2 bases, 8 bases remained unmatched. The CDR3 is made up of 15 amino acids. Germline V gene lookup returns CDR1 MDHEN and CDR2 SYDVKM. The CDR3 DNA sequence: TGTGCCAGCATTCCGTTGACAGGGGGAAACTATGGCTACACCTTC. Amino acids: CASIPLTGGNYGYTF.

This chain joins TRBV7-9 and TRBJ1-4; 11 nucleotides agree with TRBD1. The CDR3 runs 18 residues. From germline, CDR1 is SEHNR and CDR2 FQNEAQ (reference sequence). The V segment lost 3 bases and the J segment 0 bases; nucleotides outside the gene matches: 6. The chain's CDR3 is CASSLDRGQPATNEKLFF. The CDR3 DNA follows: TGTGCCAGCAGCTTGGACAGGGGGCAACCCGCAACTAATGAAAAACTGTTTTTT.

The chain joins TRBV2 to TRBJ2-1, with 7 bases that match TRBD1. The CDR3 loop spans 12 amino acids. Germline values: CDR1 SNHLY, CDR2 FYNNEI. V lost 8 bases to trimming and J lost 15 bases; unmatched junction nucleotides: 13. CDR3 coding DNA: TGTGCCAGCCAGGGGGAACACGAGCGTGGGTTCTTC. Protein sequence: CASQGEHERGFF.

Here the CDR3 DNA reads TGTGCCAGTAGTTCAAGGACTAGCCCGAACACCGGGGAGCTGTTTTTT. Its protein is CASSSRTSPNTGELFF. The V gene is TRBV19, the J gene TRBJ2-2; 8 nucleotides agree with TRBD2. Germline CDR1 is LNHDA and CDR2 is SQIVND (reference sequence). J gave up 0 bases and V 5 bases, and 5 bases lay outside the gene matches. The CDR3 runs 16 residues.

The chain carries TRBV6-5 and TRBJ2-1; 11 bases are a match to TRBD2. V was clipped by 0 bases and J by 4 bases; unmatched bases: 2. Germline V gives CDR1 MNHEY, CDR2 SVGAGI. The CDR3 has 16 amino acids. The CDR3 here is CASSYSPSGGYNEQFF. The CDR3 coding sequence is TGTGCCAGCAGTTACTCGCCTAGCGGGGGGTACAATGAGCAGTTCTTC.